This is a list of T cell receptor beta chains from one sample in a study of blood T cell repertoires in COVID-19. Sequencing used immunoSEQ multiplex PCR; TCRdb keeps in-frame clones, though not all of them. The repertoire holds approximately 490,000 clones, with roughly nine tenths as singletons. Sequenced material: PBMCs or T cells enriched from blood (not recorded which). These receptors were taken from a woman aged 55-70 years who had recovered from COVID-19. Both conserved end residues are part of each CDR3. A D gene is named only where the DNA matches it firmly. Expanded clones get a size class; other rows say once, few or many, or leave the size out.

clone_size	v_call	cdr3_length	d_call	j_call	cdr3_nt	cdr3_aa
NA	TRBV4-1	13	NA	TRBJ1-5	TGCGCCAGCAGCCAAGACCCTTTTCAGCCCCAGCATTTT	CASSQDPFQPQHF
once	TRBV6-5	14	TRBD1	TRBJ1-4	TGTGCCAGCAGAGGGGACAGGGGCAATGAAAAACTGTTTTTT	CASRGDRGNEKLFF
NA	TRBV19	15	TRBD1	TRBJ1-1	TGTGCCAGTAGTATTGGTGGACAGGGCGACACTGAAGCTTTCTTT	CASSIGGQGDTEAFF
NA	TRBV2	15	TRBD1	TRBJ2-3	TGTGCCAGCAGCCCCCGACAGGGGACCACAGATACGCAGTATTTT	CASSPRQGTTDTQYF
NA	TRBV19	16	TRBD1	TRBJ2-1	TGTGCCAGTAGTAATACCGGGACAGGGCTTTACAATGAGCAGTTCTTC	CASSNTGTGLYNEQFF
NA	TRBV5-1	15	TRBD2	TRBJ2-7	TGCGCCACCGCCTTAGGAGCGGGGCGAACCTACGAGCAGTACTTC	CATALGAGRTYEQYF
once	TRBV4-1	13	TRBD1	TRBJ1-6	TGCGCCAGCCAGACAGGGAATAATTCACCCCTCCACTTT	CASQTGNNSPLHF
once	TRBV19	12	NA	TRBJ2-1	TGTGCCAGTAGTACCTGGACAGCGGCGCAGTTCTTC	CASSTWTAAQFF
NA	TRBV5-6	14	TRBD1	TRBJ1-2	TGTGCCAGCAGCTGGGGACAGGACGACTATGGCTACACCTTC	CASSWGQDDYGYTF
NA	TRBV27	15	NA	TRBJ2-3	TGTGCCAGCAGTAGGGCAGGGATTAGCACAGATACGCAGTATTTT	CASSRAGISTDTQYF
NA	TRBV12-3/TRBV12-4	13	NA	TRBJ1-2	TGTGCCAGCAGTTTTCGATCGGGCTATGGCTACACCTTC	CASSFRSGYGYTF
NA	TRBV29-1	15	TRBD1	TRBJ1-4	TGCAGCGTAGCCGTTACAGGGGGCCGCGGTGAAAAACTGTTTTTT	CSVAVTGGRGEKLFF
NA	TRBV10-2	16	TRBD1	TRBJ2-2	TGCGCCAGCAGTTCGGGGACAGGGGGTAACACCGGGGAGCTGTTTTTT	CASSSGTGGNTGELFF
NA	TRBV7-9	16	TRBD1	TRBJ2-2	TGTGCCAGCAGCCCACCGGACAGGGGGAACACCGGGGAGCTGTTTTTT	CASSPPDRGNTGELFF
NA	TRBV7-9	14	NA	TRBJ1-5	TGTGCCAGCAGCCTAGTAGGGGGAAATCAGCCCCAGCATTTT	CASSLVGGNQPQHF
NA	TRBV27	16	NA	TRBJ2-7	TGTGCCAGCAGTTTAACTGATCCGGGACACCTCTACGAGCAGTACTTC	CASSLTDPGHLYEQYF
NA	TRBV24-1	13	NA	TRBJ2-3	TGTGCCACCAGTGATCTCTTTACAGATACGCAGTATTTT	CATSDLFTDTQYF
NA	TRBV3-1/TRBV3-2	17	TRBD2	TRBJ2-3	TGTGCCAGCAGCCAACGCGGACTAGCGGGGGGTGTTGATACGCAGTATTTT	CASSQRGLAGGVDTQYF
NA	TRBV4-1	14	NA	TRBJ1-1	TGCGCCAGCAGCCAAGGGACAGACGCCTTCGAAGCTTTCTTT	CASSQGTDAFEAFF
few	TRBV5-5	13	NA	TRBJ1-5	TGTGCCAGCAGCTTGGCCGTCAGGCAGCCCCAGCATTTT	CASSLAVRQPQHF
NA	TRBV5-1	14	NA	TRBJ2-3	TGCGCCAGCAGCTTGGCCGTGGCCACAGATACGCAGTATTTT	CASSLAVATDTQYF
NA	TRBV6-5	11	NA	TRBJ1-4	TGTGCCACTAGTCGGCGCGAAAAACTGTTTTTT	CATSRREKLFF
NA	TRBV3-1/TRBV3-2	13	NA	TRBJ1-2	TGTGCCAGCAGCCCCAGGGAACTCTATGGCTACACCTTC	CASSPRELYGYTF
NA	TRBV9	15	TRBD2	TRBJ2-1	TGTGCCAGCAGCGTAGGACTAGCGGGGGCGGATGAGCAGTTCTTC	CASSVGLAGADEQFF
NA	TRBV18	15	NA	TRBJ2-2	TGTGCCAGCTCACCTGGACAAAAAGGACCCGGGGAGCTGTTTTTT	CASSPGQKGPGELFF
once	TRBV28	15	TRBD1	TRBJ1-4	TGTGCCAGCAGTCCGGGGACAGCAACTAATGAAAAACTGTTTTTT	CASSPGTATNEKLFF
NA	TRBV11-3	15	TRBD1	TRBJ2-7	TGTGCCAGCAGCTATCGGACAGGCCTCCCCTACGAGCAGTACTTC	CASSYRTGLPYEQYF
NA	TRBV27	13	TRBD1	TRBJ1-2	TGTGCCAGCAGGACAGGGGACCTCTATGGCTACACCTTC	CASRTGDLYGYTF
NA	TRBV18	16	NA	TRBJ2-2	TGTGCCAGCTCCCTTGGACAGACTCCGAACACCGGGGAGCTGTTTTTT	CASSLGQTPNTGELFF
NA	TRBV5-1	17	TRBD2	TRBJ2-3	TGCGCCAGCAGCTTGGGTTCGGGAGCGGGAACCACAGATACGCAGTATTTT	CASSLGSGAGTTDTQYF
NA	TRBV10-3	14	NA	TRBJ2-3	TGTGCCATCAGGGCTAGCTCTAGCACAGATACGCAGTATTTT	CAIRASSSTDTQYF
NA	TRBV6-5	15	NA	TRBJ1-5	TGTGCCAGCATCCGCTGGTCAGGCCGCAATCAGCCCCAGCATTTT	CASIRWSGRNQPQHF